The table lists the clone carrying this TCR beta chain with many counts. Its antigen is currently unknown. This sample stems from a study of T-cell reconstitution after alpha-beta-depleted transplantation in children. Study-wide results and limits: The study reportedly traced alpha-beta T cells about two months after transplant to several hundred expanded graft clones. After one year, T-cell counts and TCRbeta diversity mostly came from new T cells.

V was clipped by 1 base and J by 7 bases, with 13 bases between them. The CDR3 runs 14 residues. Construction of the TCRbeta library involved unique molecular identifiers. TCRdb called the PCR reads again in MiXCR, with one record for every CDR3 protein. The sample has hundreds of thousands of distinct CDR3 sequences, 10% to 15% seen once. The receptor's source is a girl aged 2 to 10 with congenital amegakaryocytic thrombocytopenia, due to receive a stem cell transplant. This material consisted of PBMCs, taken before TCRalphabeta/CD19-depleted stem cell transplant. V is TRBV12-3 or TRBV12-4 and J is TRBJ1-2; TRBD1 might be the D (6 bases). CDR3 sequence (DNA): TGTGCCAGCAGTTTAGGGCAGGGGCAGTCTGGCTACACCTTC. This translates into CASSLGQGQSGYTF.